This T cell receptor (beta chain) was profiled in a study of blood T cell repertoires in COVID-19. Study-level background: PBMCs, B-cell-depleted T cells, or T cells provided the cDNA or gDNA that made up the material.

Libraries were prepared by immunoSEQ multiplex PCR; TCRdb keeps only in-frame clonotypes and omits some of them. The sample holds around 83,000 clones, around 87% seen once. The CDR3 consists of 11 residues. The V and J ends lost 4 bases and 10 bases respectively, with 8 bases between them. Germline values: CDR1 SNHLY, CDR2 FYNNEI. The sample was peripheral blood. This clonotype was sampled from a man at least 80 years old with active or convalescent COVID-19. The gene calls are TRBV2 and TRBJ2-1, with D perhaps matching TRBD2 (6 bases). The CDR3 here is CASSAAGEQFF. As DNA, the CDR3 is TGTGCCAGCAGTGCGGCGGGGGAGCAGTTCTTC.